This T cell receptor (beta chain) was captured by sequencing in a study of Graves' ophthalmopathy and Graves' hyperthyroidism. Study-level background: The authors defined stable hyperthyroidism as no ophthalmopathy within 18 months of follow-up.

This clonotype was recorded only once. Aged 18 to 65, hyperthyroidism patients had been newly diagnosed, with under 2 months' duration. The authors amplified TCR beta CDR3 regions, and they did so from RNA transcripts for repertoire sequencing. A first-round RT-PCR used HTBI primers, followed by a second-round multiplex PCR. Each CDR3 protein is one row after TCRdb ran MiXCR on the multiplex PCR reads. The profile shows about 1.1 million distinct CDR3 sequences, 35% to 40% of them singletons. Germline CDR1 ENHRY, CDR2 SYGVKD. This CDR3 has 15 amino acids. With 3 bases clipped from V and 0 bases from J, the junction kept 5 bases outside the gene matches.

Sequencing was carried out using peripheral blood or thyroid tissue (not recorded which). The rearrangement links TRBV10-3 to TRBJ2-7; 7 bases are shared with TRBD1. The receptor comes from an adult man with Graves' hyperthyroidism. CDR3 amino acids: CAISDEDRDSYEQYF. CDR3 coding DNA: TGTGCCATCAGTGATGAAGACAGGGACTCCTACGAGCAGTACTTC.